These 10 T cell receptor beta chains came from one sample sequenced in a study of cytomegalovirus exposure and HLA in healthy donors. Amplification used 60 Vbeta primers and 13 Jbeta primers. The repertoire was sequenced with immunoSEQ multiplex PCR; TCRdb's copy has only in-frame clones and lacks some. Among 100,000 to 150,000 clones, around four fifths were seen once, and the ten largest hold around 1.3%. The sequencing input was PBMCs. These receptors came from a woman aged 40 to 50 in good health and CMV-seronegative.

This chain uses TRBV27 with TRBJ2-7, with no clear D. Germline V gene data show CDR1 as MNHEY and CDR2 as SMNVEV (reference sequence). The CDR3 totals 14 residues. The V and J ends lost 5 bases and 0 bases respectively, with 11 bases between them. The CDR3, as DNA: TGTGCCAGCAGTCCCGACATACCCTCCTACGAGCAGTACTTC. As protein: CASSPDIPSYEQYF.

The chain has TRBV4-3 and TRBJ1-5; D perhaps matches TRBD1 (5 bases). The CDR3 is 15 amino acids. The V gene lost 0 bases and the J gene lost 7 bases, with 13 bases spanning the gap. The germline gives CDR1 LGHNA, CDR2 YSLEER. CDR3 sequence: CASSQDVVGAQPQHF. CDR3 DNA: TGCGCCAGCAGCCAAGATGTCGTTGGGGCCCAGCCCCAGCATTTT.

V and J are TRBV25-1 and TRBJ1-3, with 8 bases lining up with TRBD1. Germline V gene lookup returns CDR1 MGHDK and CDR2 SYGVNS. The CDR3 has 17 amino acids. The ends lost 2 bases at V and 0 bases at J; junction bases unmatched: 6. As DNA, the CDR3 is TGTGCCAGCAGTGAAGGACAGGGCTCTTTCTCTGGAAACACCATATATTTT. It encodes CASSEGQGSFSGNTIYF. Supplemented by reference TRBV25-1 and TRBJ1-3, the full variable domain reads EADIYQTPRYLVIGTGKKITLECSQTMGHDKMYWYQQDPGMELHLIHYSYGVNSTEKGDLSSESTVSRIRTEHFPLTLESARPSHTSQYLCASSEGQGSFSGNTIYFGEGSWLTVV.

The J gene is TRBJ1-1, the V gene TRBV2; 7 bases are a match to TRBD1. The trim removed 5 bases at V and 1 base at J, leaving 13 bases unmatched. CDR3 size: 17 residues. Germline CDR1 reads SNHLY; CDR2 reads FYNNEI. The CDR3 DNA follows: TGTGCCAGCAGTCTTCCGACAGGGCGGAGGGAGAACACTGAAGCTTTCTTT. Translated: CASSLPTGRRENTEAFF.

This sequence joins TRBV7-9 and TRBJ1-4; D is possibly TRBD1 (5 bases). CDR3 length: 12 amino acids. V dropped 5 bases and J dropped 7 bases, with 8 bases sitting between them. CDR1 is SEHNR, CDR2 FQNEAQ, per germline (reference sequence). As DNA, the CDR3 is TGTGCCAGCAGCCAAGGGGTTGAAAAACTGTTTTTT. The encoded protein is CASSQGVEKLFF. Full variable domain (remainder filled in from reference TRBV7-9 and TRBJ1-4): DTGVSQNPRHKITKRGQNVTFRCDPISEHNRLYWYRQTLGQGPEFLTYFQNEAQLEKSRLLSDRFSAERPKGSFSTLEIQRTEQGDSAMYLCASSQGVEKLFFGSGTQLSVL.

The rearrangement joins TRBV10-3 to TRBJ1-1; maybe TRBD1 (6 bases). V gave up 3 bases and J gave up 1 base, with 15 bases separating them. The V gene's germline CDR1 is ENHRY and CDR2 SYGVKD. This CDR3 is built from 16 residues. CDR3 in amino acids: CAISDQGQGENTEAFF. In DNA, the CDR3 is TGTGCCATCAGTGACCAGGGGCAAGGCGAGAACACTGAAGCTTTCTTT.

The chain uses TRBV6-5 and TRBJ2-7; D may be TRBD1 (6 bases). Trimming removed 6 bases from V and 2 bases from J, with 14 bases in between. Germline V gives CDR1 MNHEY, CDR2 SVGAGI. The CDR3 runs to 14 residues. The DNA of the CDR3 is TGTGCCAGCAGCTTGGACAGTTCTCCCTACGAGCAGTACTTC. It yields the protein CASSLDSSPYEQYF.

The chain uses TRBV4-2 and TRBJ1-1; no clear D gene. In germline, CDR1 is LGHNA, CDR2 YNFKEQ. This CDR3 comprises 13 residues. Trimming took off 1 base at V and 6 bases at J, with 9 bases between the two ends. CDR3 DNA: TGTGCCAGCAGCCAAGGCGAGTACTCTGAAGCTTTCTTT. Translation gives CASSQGEYSEAFF.

CDR3 in DNA: TGTGCCAGCAGCTCTATCAACGCTGAAAAACTGTTTTTT. Translating it yields CASSSINAEKLFF. The chain links TRBV5-6 to TRBJ1-4, with no clear D. The CDR3 runs to 13 residues. The germline V gene has CDR1 SGHDT and CDR2 YYEEEE. Trimming removed 3 bases at V and 7 bases at J, with 10 bases between.

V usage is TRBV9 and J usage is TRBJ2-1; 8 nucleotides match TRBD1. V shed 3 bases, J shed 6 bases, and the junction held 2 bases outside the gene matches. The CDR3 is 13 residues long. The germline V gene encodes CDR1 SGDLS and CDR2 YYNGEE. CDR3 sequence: CASSETGVNEQFF. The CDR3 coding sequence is TGTGCCAGCAGCGAGACAGGGGTCAATGAGCAGTTCTTC. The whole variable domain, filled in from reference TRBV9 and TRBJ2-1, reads DSGVTQTPKHLITATGQRVTLRCSPRSGDLSVYWYQQSLDQGLQFLIQYYNGEERAKGNILERFSAQQFPDLHSELNLSSLELGDSALYFCASSETGVNEQFFGPGTRLTVL.